Here is one TCR delta chain with its context. Its target is not known. V dropped 8 bases and J dropped 2; count of bases not matched to a gene: 15. CDR3 size: 18 residues. Germline CDR1 TSWWSYY, CDR2 QGS. This entry belongs to a study of Vδ1+ human thymocytes. General study findings and limits: Thymic delta-chain repertoires held roughly 19% Vdelta2 sequences and few Vdelta3, despite high sort purity. In the thymus, TRG and TRD repertoires looked highly polyclonal with Gaussian CDR3 lengths.

Extracted RNA was reverse transcribed into cDNA. Pooled V-gene forward primers with one constant-region reverse primer generated the CDR3 amplicons by multiplex PCR. TCRdb reprocessed the multiplex PCR reads through CATT. The data contain 70,000 to 90,000 delta-chain clones, approximately 37% of them singletons. The rearrangement joins TRDV1 to TRDJ1; the match to TRDD3 covers 12 bases. The TCR was taken from a boy younger than two who had congenital heart surgery. The sample taken for sequencing was Vdelta1+ gamma-delta thymocytes from the thymus. Subset defined: FACS-sorted CD3+ TCRalphabeta- TCRVdelta1+ TCRVdelta2- thymocytes. Here the CDR3 DNA reads TGTGCTCTTAAGATCCGGTGGTCTGGGGGATACGGTACCGATAAACTCATCTTT. This sequence encodes CALKIRWSGGYGTDKLIF.